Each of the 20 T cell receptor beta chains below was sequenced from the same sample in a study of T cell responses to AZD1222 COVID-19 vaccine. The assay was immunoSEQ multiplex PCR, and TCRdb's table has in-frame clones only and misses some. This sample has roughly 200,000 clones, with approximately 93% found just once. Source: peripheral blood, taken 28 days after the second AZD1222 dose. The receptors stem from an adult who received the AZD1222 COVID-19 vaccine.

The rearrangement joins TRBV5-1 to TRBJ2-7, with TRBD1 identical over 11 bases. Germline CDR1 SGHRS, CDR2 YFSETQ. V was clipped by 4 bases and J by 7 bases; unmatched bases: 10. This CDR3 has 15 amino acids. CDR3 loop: CASSGHGQGAGEQYF. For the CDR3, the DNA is TGCGCCAGCAGCGGGCACGGACAGGGGGCGGGGGAGCAGTACTTC.

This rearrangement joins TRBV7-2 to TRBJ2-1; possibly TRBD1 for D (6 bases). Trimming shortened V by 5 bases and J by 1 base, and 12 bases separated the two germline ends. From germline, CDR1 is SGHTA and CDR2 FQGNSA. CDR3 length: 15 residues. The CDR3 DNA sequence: TGTGCCAGCAGCCCCCGGGACATATCCTACAATGAGCAGTTCTTC. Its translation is CASSPRDISYNEQFF.

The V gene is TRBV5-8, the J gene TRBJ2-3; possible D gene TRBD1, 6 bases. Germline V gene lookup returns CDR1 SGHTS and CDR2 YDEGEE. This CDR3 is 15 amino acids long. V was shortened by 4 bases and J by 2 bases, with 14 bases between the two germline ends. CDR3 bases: TGTGCCAGCAGCCAACAGGGCCTCCTCACAGATACGCAGTATTTT. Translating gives CASSQQGLLTDTQYF.

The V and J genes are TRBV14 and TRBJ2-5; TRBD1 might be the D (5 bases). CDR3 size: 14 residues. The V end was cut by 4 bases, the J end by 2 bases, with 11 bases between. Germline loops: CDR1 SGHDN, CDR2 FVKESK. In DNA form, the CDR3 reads TGTGCCAGCAGCCTAAGACAGAGACAAGAGACCCAGTACTTC. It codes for CASSLRQRQETQYF.

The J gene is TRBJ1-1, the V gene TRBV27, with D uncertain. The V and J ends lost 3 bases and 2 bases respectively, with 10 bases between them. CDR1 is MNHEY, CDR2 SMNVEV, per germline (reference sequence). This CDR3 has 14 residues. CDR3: CASSFTTDNTEAFF. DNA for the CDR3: TGTGCCAGCAGTTTTACTACAGACAACACTGAAGCTTTCTTT.

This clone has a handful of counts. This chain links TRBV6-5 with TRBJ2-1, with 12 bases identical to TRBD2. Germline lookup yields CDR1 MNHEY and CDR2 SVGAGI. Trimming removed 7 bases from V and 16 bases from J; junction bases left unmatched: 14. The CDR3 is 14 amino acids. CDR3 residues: CASKTRTSGTAGFF. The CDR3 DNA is TGTGCCAGCAAAACCCGGACTAGCGGGACTGCGGGATTCTTC.

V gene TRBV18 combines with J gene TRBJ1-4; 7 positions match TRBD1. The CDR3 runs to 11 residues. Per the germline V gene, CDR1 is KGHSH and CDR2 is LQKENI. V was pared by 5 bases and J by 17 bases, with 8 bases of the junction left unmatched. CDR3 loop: CASSAGQEAFF. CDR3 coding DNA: TGTGCCAGCTCAGCTGGACAGGAAGCTTTTTTT.

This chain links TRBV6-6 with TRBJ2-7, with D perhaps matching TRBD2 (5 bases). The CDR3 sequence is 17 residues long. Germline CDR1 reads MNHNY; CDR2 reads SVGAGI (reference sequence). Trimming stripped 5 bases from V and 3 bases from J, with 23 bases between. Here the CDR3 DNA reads TGTGCCAGCAGTCCTTCTTTGGCCCCTTCTAGCAGCTACGAGCAGTACTTC. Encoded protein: CASSPSLAPSSSYEQYF.

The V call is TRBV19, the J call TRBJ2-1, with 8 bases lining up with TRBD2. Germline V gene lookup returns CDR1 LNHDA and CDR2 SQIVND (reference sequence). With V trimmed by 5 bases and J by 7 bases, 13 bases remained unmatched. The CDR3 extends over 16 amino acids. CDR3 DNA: TGTGCCAGTAGTCTCTACCCAGCGGGGGCGGGGAATGAGCAGTTCTTC. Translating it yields CASSLYPAGAGNEQFF.

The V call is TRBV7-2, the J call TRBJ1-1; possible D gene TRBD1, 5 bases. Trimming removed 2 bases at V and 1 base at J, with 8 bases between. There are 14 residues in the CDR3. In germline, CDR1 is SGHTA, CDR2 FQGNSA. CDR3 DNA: TGTGCCAGCAGCTTAATCACAGGGAACACTGAAGCTTTCTTT. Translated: CASSLITGNTEAFF.

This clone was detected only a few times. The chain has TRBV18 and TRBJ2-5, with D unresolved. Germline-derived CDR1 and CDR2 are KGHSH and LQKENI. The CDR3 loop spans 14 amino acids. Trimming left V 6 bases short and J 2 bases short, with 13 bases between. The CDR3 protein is CASSYWSSQETQYF. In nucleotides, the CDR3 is TGTGCCAGCTCCTACTGGTCTAGTCAAGAGACCCAGTACTTC. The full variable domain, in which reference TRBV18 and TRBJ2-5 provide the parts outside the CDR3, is NAGVMQNPRHLVRRRGQEARLRCSPMKGHSHVYWYRQLPEEGLKFMVYLQKENIIDESGMPKERFSAEFPKEGPSILRIQQVVRGDSAAYFCASSYWSSQETQYFGPGTRLLVL.

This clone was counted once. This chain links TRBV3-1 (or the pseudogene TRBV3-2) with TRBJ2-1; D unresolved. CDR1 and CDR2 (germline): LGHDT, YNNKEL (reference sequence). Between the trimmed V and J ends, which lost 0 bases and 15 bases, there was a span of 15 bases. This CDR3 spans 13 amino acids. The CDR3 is CASSQDHRANWFF. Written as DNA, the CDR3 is TGTGCCAGCAGCCAAGATCATCGAGCGAACTGGTTCTTC.

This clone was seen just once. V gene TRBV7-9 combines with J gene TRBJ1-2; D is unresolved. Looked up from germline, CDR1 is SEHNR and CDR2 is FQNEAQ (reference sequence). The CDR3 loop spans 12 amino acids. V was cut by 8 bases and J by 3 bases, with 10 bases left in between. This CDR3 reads CASGILDYGYTF. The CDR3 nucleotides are TGTGCCAGCGGGATACTCGACTATGGCTACACCTTC.

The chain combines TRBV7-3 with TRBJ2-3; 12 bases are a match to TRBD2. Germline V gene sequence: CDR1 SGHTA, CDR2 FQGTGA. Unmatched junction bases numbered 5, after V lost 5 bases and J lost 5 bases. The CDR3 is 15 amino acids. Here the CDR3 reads CASSLSGLAGDTQYF. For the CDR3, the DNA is TGTGCCAGCAGCCTATCGGGACTAGCGGGAGATACGCAGTATTTT. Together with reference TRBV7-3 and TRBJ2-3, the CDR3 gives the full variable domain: GAGVSQTPSNKVTEKGKYVELRCDPISGHTALYWYRQSLGQGPEFLIYFQGTGAADDSGLPNDRFFAVRPEGSVSTLKIQRTERGDSAVYLCASSLSGLAGDTQYFGPGTRLTVL.

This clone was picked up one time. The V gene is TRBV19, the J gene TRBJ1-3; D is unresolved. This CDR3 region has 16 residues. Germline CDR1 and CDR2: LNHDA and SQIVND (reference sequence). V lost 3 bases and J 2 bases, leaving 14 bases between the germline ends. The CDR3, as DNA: TGTGCCAGTAGTATCGGCGGCGTGGCCCCTGGAAACACCATATATTTT. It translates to CASSIGGVAPGNTIYF.

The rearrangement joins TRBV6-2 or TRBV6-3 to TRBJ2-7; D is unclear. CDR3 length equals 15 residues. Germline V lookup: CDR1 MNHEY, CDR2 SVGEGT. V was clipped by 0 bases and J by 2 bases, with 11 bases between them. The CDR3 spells CASSYSSAQAYEQYF. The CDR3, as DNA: TGTGCCAGCAGTTACTCGAGTGCGCAAGCCTACGAGCAGTACTTC.

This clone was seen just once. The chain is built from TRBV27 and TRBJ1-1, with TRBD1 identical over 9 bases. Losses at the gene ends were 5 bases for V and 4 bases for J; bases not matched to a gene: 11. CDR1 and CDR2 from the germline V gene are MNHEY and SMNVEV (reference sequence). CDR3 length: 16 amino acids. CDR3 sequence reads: CASSPLRGTGSTEAFF. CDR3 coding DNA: TGTGCCAGCAGTCCACTCCGCGGGACAGGGTCCACTGAAGCTTTCTTT.

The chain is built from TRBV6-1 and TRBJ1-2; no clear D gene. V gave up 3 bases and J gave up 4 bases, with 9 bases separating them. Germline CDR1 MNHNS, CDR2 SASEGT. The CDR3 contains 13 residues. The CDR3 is CASSESARYGYTF. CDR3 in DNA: TGTGCCAGCAGTGAGAGTGCTCGCTATGGCTACACCTTC.

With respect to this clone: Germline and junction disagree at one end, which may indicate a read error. The CDR3 nucleotides read TGTGCCAGCAGTGGAGGTGGGACAGGGTTGGTCTTC. It codes for CASSGGGTGLVF. The V and J genes are TRBV2 and TRBJ2-1; TRBD1 matches 9 bases. Looked up from germline, CDR1 is SNHLY and CDR2 is FYNNEI. The CDR3 runs 12 residues.

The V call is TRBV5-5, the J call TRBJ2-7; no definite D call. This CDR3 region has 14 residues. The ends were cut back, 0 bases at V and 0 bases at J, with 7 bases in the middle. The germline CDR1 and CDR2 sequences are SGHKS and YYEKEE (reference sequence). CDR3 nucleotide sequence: TGTGCCAGCAGCTTGGCTACCAACTCCTACGAGCAGTACTTC. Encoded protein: CASSLATNSYEQYF. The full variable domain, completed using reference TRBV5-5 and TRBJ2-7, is DAGVTQSPTHLIKTRGQQVTLRCSPISGHKSVSWYQQVLGQGPQFIFQYYEKEERGRGNFPDRFSARQFPNYSSELNVNALLLGDSALYLCASSLATNSYEQYFGPGTRLTVT.